The 8 T cell receptor beta chains presented below share a single source sample, sequenced in a study of CD8 T cells in Susac syndrome. The authors reverse transcribed roughly 0.5 to 1 ug RNA with random hexamers. TCRdb re-called the immunoSEQ multiplex PCR reads through MiXCR, storing one row per CDR3 protein. The sample gives some 200,000 distinct CDR3 sequences, 90% to 95% of which show up once; around 0.085% is in the top ten. The sample was CD4+ T cells from PBMCs. The receptors derive from a human donor with Susac syndrome.

V is TRBV12-3 or TRBV12-4 and J is TRBJ2-7; D assignment may be TRBD1 or TRBD2 (5 bases each). There are 15 residues in the CDR3. V dropped 3 bases and J dropped 4 bases, with 16 bases sitting between them. The CDR3 spells CASSFSSGRTYEQYF. For the CDR3, the DNA is TGTGCCAGCAGTTTTTCGTCGGGACGGACTTACGAGCAGTACTTC.

The chain is built from TRBV6-1 and TRBJ2-3, with D hard to call. The CDR3 covers 12 residues. Trimming stripped 6 bases from V and 4 bases from J, with 8 bases between. Germline assignment: CDR1 MNHNS and CDR2 SASEGT. In nucleotides, the CDR3 is TGTGCCAGCAGCCGCGACCCAGATACGCAGTATTTT. This encodes CASSRDPDTQYF.

This clonotype occurred a few times. The chain combines TRBV20-1 with TRBJ1-1; D is uncertain. The CDR3 totals 12 residues. Germline V lookup: CDR1 DFQATT, CDR2 SNEGSKA (reference sequence). V was shortened by 3 bases and J by 0 bases, with 5 bases between the two germline ends. Written as DNA, the CDR3 is TGCAGTGCTAGGCACATGAACACTGAAGCTTTCTTT. Translating it yields CSARHMNTEAFF.

This rearrangement joins TRBV2 to TRBJ2-5; 11 nucleotides agree with TRBD2. The CDR3 is 18 residues long. The trim removed 5 bases at V and 4 bases at J, leaving 15 bases unmatched. CDR1 SNHLY and CDR2 FYNNEI come from the germline V gene. The CDR3 DNA sequence: TGTGCCAGCAGTTCCGAAACTAAACTAGCGGGAGTTCCAGAGACCCAGTACTTC. Translating it yields CASSSETKLAGVPETQYF.

CDR3 residues: CASSLSGRNVEKLFF. DNA of the CDR3: TGTGCCAGCAGTTTATCGGGGCGAAACGTGGAAAAACTGTTTTTT. This chain links TRBV28 with TRBJ1-4; weak D call: TRBD1 (5 bases). There are 15 residues in the CDR3. Germline V gene data show CDR1 as MDHEN and CDR2 as SYDVKM. V was shortened by 1 base and J by 8 bases, with 14 bases between the two germline ends.

This rearrangement joins TRBV28 to TRBJ2-7, with 8 positions matching TRBD2. The germline V gene has CDR1 MDHEN and CDR2 SYDVKM. Trimming removed 4 bases from V and 3 bases from J; junction bases left unmatched: 5. The CDR3 contains 14 residues. The CDR3 here is CASSSAGDRYEQYF. CDR3 in DNA: TGTGCCAGCAGTTCAGCGGGGGACCGCTACGAGCAGTACTTC.

Worth noting for this clonotype: The junction shows a germline mismatch at one end, possibly a read error. This chain joins TRBV7-7 and TRBJ2-1; 9 bases line up with TRBD1. This CDR3 contains 13 residues. Germline V CDR1 and CDR2: SSHAT, FNYEAQ (reference sequence). In DNA form, the CDR3 reads TGTGCTAGCAGCCGGACAGGGGTGAATGAGCAGTTCTTC. Translation: CASSRTGVNEQFF. Full variable domain (outside the CDR3, taken from reference TRBV7-7 and TRBJ2-1): GAGVSQSPRYKVTKRGQDVTLRCDPISSHATLYWYQQALGQGPEFLTYFNYEAQPDKSGLPSDRFSAERPEGSISTLTIQRTEQRDSAMYRCASSRTGVNEQFFGPGTRLTVL.

J is TRBJ2-1 and V is TRBV10-3, with 7 bases that match TRBD1. After removal of 9 bases from V and 0 bases from J, the junction contained 8 bases not matched to a gene. This CDR3 comprises 15 residues. CDR1 ENHRY and CDR2 SYGVKD come from the germline V gene. The CDR3, as DNA: TGTGCCATGAAAGAGGACAGGAGCTCCTACAATGAGCAGTTCTTC. Protein sequence: CAMKEDRSSYNEQFF.